The rows below give T cell receptor beta chains drawn from one sample of a study of T cells in Graves' hyperthyroidism and ophthalmopathy. Via MiXCR, TCRdb re-called the multiplex PCR reads, giving one row per CDR3 protein. The sample holds a few hundred thousand distinct CDR3 sequences, roughly 15% seen once. The sequenced material came from blood. The receptor set was obtained from a woman in her forties or fifties with Graves' hyperthyroidism that later progressed to Graves' ophthalmopathy. Both conserved end residues are part of each CDR3. The order of the fields is clone size, V gene, CDR3 protein. Size is stated for part of the rows, as once, few or many counts, or as a class when the clone is expanded.

>many|TRBV6-2/TRBV6-3
CASSSQGYNTEAFF
>many|TRBV20-1
CSARDPLAGVRQFF
>few|TRBV7-3
CASSIAGAGNTIYF
>.|TRBV30
CAWSVASGYEQYF
>once|TRBV6-2/TRBV6-3
CASSTTRTGRFSYEQYF
>.|TRBV4-1
CASSQDPSPYEQYF
>many|TRBV20-1
CSAQRRRTEAFF
>many|TRBV18
CASSPRPAGELFF
>many|TRBV6-1
CASSETRQGRRETQYF
>many|TRBV11-2
CASSDPGGAGPQHF
>many|TRBV5-1
CASSHGDSPTDTQYF
>few|TRBV6-1
CASSQRTSGIADSYNEQFF
>many|TRBV20-1
CSAPVQGSSYEQYF
>many|TRBV15
CATSRDLLAKNIQYF
>many|TRBV5-1
CASSLEGAAGELFF
>many|TRBV19
CASKKGKETEAFF
>.|TRBV2
CASSVGGFFNSPLHF
>.|TRBV14
CASSQYRTPFVREQYF
>few|TRBV19
CASSRSGRGYEQFF
>many|TRBV20-1
CSARRGDTSYNEQFF
>many|TRBV5-1
CASSFRTGGTYEQYF
>few|TRBV5-6
CASSFAGTYEQYF
>few|TRBV6-6
CASSYWRETNYGYTF
>many|TRBV5-8
CASSLGAGVTYEQYF
>many|TRBV20-1
CSASRGGRADEQYF
>many|TRBV18
CASSEAEGGELFF
>.|TRBV4-1
CASSQEGGRAAYNEQFF